These T cell receptor beta chains were read from a single sample in a study of blood T cell repertoires in COVID-19. Repertoires were generated with immunoSEQ multiplex PCR, while TCRdb's copy carries only in-frame clones and drops some. The sample includes about 110,000 clones, approximately 85% seen only once; the top ten take roughly 7.7%. The specimen sequenced was peripheral blood. The source of these receptors is a man between 65 and 85 years old with acute or convalescent COVID-19. CDR3s include the opening cysteine and the closing phenylalanine or tryptophan. Each record gives: V gene, clone size, J gene, D gene, CDR3 DNA, CDR3 protein. The D gene is left open where the match is weak. The size of a clone is reported for some rows only, either as once, few or many, or as a class for expanded clones.

TRBV27,NA,TRBJ1-6,TRBD1,TGTGCCAGCAGTTTGGGACAGGGGCGGATAATCGGTTCACCCCTCCACTTT,CASSLGQGRIIGSPLHF
TRBV10-1,NA,TRBJ1-5,TRBD1,TGCGCCAGCAGCGCTGAGGGGGCTCGCCAGCCCCAGCATTTT,CASSAEGARQPQHF
TRBV28,once,TRBJ2-7,NA,TGTGCCAGCCGGCCAGGGGTATCGGGAGAGCAGTACTTC,CASRPGVSGEQYF
TRBV6-5,NA,TRBJ1-5,NA,TGTGCCAGCAGTTACTCGAGCGGTAGGCAGCCCCAGCATTTT,CASSYSSGRQPQHF
TRBV10-3,NA,TRBJ2-7,TRBD1,TGTGCCATTGGACAGGGGGGGGACGAGCAGTACTTC,CAIGQGGDEQYF
TRBV30,once,TRBJ1-1,NA,TGTGCCTGGGCCAATCGGGGGGGGCTCGAAGCTTTCTTT,CAWANRGGLEAFF
TRBV7-9,NA,TRBJ1-5,TRBD1,TGTGCCAGCAGCTTAGGAGGGACAGGGTTACTGCCCCAGCATTTT,CASSLGGTGLLPQHF
TRBV19,NA,TRBJ2-1,NA,TGTGCCAGTAGTATAGAACAGGCACGGCGGAATGAGCAGTTCTTC,CASSIEQARRNEQFF
TRBV5-1,NA,TRBJ1-1,NA,TGCGCCAGCAGCTTGGAGCCGGGTCGGGCTGAAGCTTTCTTT,CASSLEPGRAEAFF
TRBV5-5,once,TRBJ2-2,TRBD2,TGTGCCAGCAGCTGGGGAGGGACCGACAACACCGGGGAGCTGTTTTTT,CASSWGGTDNTGELFF
TRBV6-5,NA,TRBJ2-1,NA,TGTGCCAGCAGCCGCAGGGATAGTGAGCAGTTCTTC,CASSRRDSEQFF
TRBV7-7,NA,TRBJ2-6,NA,TGTGCCAGCAGCTGGGTCCGTAAGTGCACAAAGTCGGGCAACGTCCTGACTTTC,CASSWVRKCTKSGNVLTF
TRBV10-3,NA,TRBJ2-2,NA,TGTGCCATCAGTGAGGGACTACAGAACACCGGGGAGCTGTTTTTT,CAISEGLQNTGELFF
TRBV11-3,NA,TRBJ2-1,TRBD2,TGTGCCAGCAGCTTAGAAGGGGAACTAGCGGGACGCAATGAGCAGTTCTTC,CASSLEGELAGRNEQFF
TRBV24-1,NA,TRBJ1-1,NA,TGTGCCACCAGTGAGGGAACAGGAAACACTGAAGCTTTCTTT,CATSEGTGNTEAFF
TRBV6-2/TRBV6-3,NA,TRBJ1-2,NA,TGTGCCAGCAGTTATGTGAACTCCTATGGCTACACCTTC,CASSYVNSYGYTF
TRBV9,once,TRBJ2-7,TRBD2,TGTGCCAGCAGCGCTGGCGGGGGGAACACCTACGAGCAGTACTTC,CASSAGGGNTYEQYF
TRBV5-4,NA,TRBJ1-4,NA,TGTGCCAGCAGCCTCGGACAGCGTGGAAATGAAAAACTGTTTTTT,CASSLGQRGNEKLFF
TRBV18,NA,TRBJ2-7,TRBD2,TGTGCCAGCTCACCACCGGCGGGGGGGCGCTCCGAGCAGTACTTC,CASSPPAGGRSEQYF
TRBV11-2,NA,TRBJ2-1,TRBD1,TGTGCCAGCACCTTGGTCCGAGAGGGGGCCGAGCAGTTCTTC,CASTLVREGAEQFF
TRBV5-1,once,TRBJ1-1,TRBD1,TGCGCCAGCAGCTCCAGTCCCGGGACAGGGTCCCGGTCTGAAGCTTTCTTT,CASSSSPGTGSRSEAFF
TRBV19,NA,TRBJ1-2,NA,TGTGCCAGTAGTACCAGGGTCAGGGGCTACACCTTC,CASSTRVRGYTF
TRBV7-3,once,TRBJ2-1,TRBD1,TGTGCCAGCAGCTCACCGGGACAGTCCCTTACTGCCGGTTACAATGAGCAGTTCTTC,CASSSPGQSLTAGYNEQFF
TRBV5-1,NA,TRBJ2-5,NA,TGCGCCAGCAGCCCTAGGGGTCAAGAGACCCAGTACTTC,CASSPRGQETQYF
TRBV27,NA,TRBJ1-5,NA,TGTGCCAGCAGTCCCAGGGGCAATCAGCCCCAGCATTTT,CASSPRGNQPQHF
TRBV29-1,NA,TRBJ2-3,NA,TGCAGCGCTGAAACAGGGTCTTCAGATACGCAGTATTTT,CSAETGSSDTQYF
TRBV5-1,NA,TRBJ2-2,NA,TGCGCCAGCAGCCCGGAACCAGGGGTGGGCGGGGAGCTGTTTTTT,CASSPEPGVGGELFF
TRBV2,NA,TRBJ1-2,NA,TGTGCCAGCAGACAGTCATCTGGCTACACCTTC,CASRQSSGYTF
TRBV19,NA,TRBJ1-1,TRBD1,TGTGCCAGTAGTCGGGGAACCGGGACAGGGAATGAAGCTTTCTTT,CASSRGTGTGNEAFF
TRBV3-1/TRBV3-2,NA,TRBJ2-1,TRBD1,TGTGCCAGCAGCCGAAACCCCGGGACAGGGGCCGATGAGCAGTTCTTC,CASSRNPGTGADEQFF
TRBV30,few,TRBJ1-2,TRBD1,TGTGCCTGGAGTCTCCTGGGACAGGAACTTCCTAACTATGGCTACACCTTC,CAWSLLGQELPNYGYTF
TRBV27,NA,TRBJ1-4,NA,TGTGCCAGCAAGTTAGCTTCTGCAACTAATGAAAAACTGTTTTTT,CASKLASATNEKLFF
TRBV7-9,few,TRBJ1-2,NA,TGTGCCAGCAGCTTAGGCCGGGGGGTTGGTGGCTACACCTTC,CASSLGRGVGGYTF
TRBV5-1,NA,TRBJ2-5,TRBD1,TGCGCCAGCGGACAGGGGGCGAGGGAGACCCAGTACTTC,CASGQGARETQYF
TRBV15,NA,TRBJ2-7,NA,TGTGCCACCAGCAGAGATCTAGGTATCCCCAGGGAAGACGAGCAGTACTTC,CATSRDLGIPREDEQYF
TRBV6-5,NA,TRBJ1-2,NA,TGTGCCAGCAGTAAGGAGAGAAACTATGGCTACACCTTC,CASSKERNYGYTF